A selection of T cell receptor beta chains follows, all from one sample in a study of shared T cell receptors in the human thymus. This table comes from immunoSEQ multiplex PCR, and its TCRdb copy is limited to in-frame clones, with some not included. Of about 610,000 clones in the sample, roughly 90% were seen once. In addition, the sample was reused for a study of human thymus T cells.

The sequenced material came from thymocytes. These receptors came from a boy younger than two with a congenital heart defect. Both conserved end residues are part of each CDR3. A D gene is named only where the DNA matches it firmly. Some rows have no size entry. The others give once, few or many, or a class for an expanded clone.

-,TRBD2,TRBJ2-3,TRBV9,TGTGCCAGCAGCGTAGCTGTACTAGCGGGAGTAAAGACAGATACGCAGTATTTT,CASSVAVLAGVKTDTQYF
-,TRBD2,TRBJ2-3,TRBV7-4,TGTGCCAGCAGCTTCCGGGAGCGGGAGGAGACAGATACGCAGTATTTT,CASSFREREETDTQYF
-,-,TRBJ2-7,TRBV18,TGTGCCAGCTCACCCAGGGTAAACAGCTCCTACGAGCAGTACTTC,CASSPRVNSSYEQYF
-,TRBD1,TRBJ1-2,TRBV5-4,TGTGCCAGCAGCTTGAGCCCGGGACAGGGATCCTATGGCTACACCTTC,CASSLSPGQGSYGYTF
-,TRBD1,TRBJ1-2,TRBV7-2,TGTGCCAGCAGCTTACTGACAGGGGGCCCCTATGGCTACACCTTC,CASSLLTGGPYGYTF
-,TRBD2,TRBJ2-1,TRBV4-2,TGTGCCAGCAGCCACGGGACTAGCGGGAACCAGTTCTTC,CASSHGTSGNQFF
once,-,TRBJ1-1,TRBV19,TGTGCCAGTAGTATGGCTGGCGGGGGGGGGCCTGAAGCTTTCTTT,CASSMAGGGGPEAFF
few,-,TRBJ1-1,TRBV28,TGTGCCAGCAGTTACCCCCAGGGGCTCACTGAAGCTTTCTTT,CASSYPQGLTEAFF
-,-,TRBJ2-7,TRBV4-2,TGTGCCAGCAGCCAAGATAGGGGAGGAGTAGGACTTCACGAGCAGTACTTC,CASSQDRGGVGLHEQYF
-,-,TRBJ2-1,TRBV9,TGTGCCACCGCCCCGGGGGACCCCTACAATGAGCAGTTCTTC,CATAPGDPYNEQFF
once,-,TRBJ2-3,TRBV28,TGTGCCAGCAGGGGCGGAAACGGGAGCCTTAGCACAGATACGCAGTATTTT,CASRGGNGSLSTDTQYF
-,TRBD2,TRBJ2-7,TRBV7-2,TGTGCCAGCAGCAGAGGACTAGCGACGGCCTACGAGCAGTACTTC,CASSRGLATAYEQYF
once,-,TRBJ2-5,TRBV11-3,TGTGCCAGCAGCTTAGTACGGGTGTTGGAGACCCAGTACTTC,CASSLVRVLETQYF
-,TRBD2,TRBJ2-2,TRBV7-2,TGTGCCAGCAGCCCTTTAGCGGGAGGTCCCGGGGAGCTGTTTTTT,CASSPLAGGPGELFF
-,TRBD1,TRBJ1-1,TRBV28,TGTGCCAGCAGCTCCAGGACAGGGCAGACCCTTGTTACTGAAGCTTTCTTT,CASSSRTGQTLVTEAFF
-,-,TRBJ1-1,TRBV30,TGTGCCTGGAGCCGAGTCCCCAGGGAAGCTTTCTTT,CAWSRVPREAFF
-,-,TRBJ1-2,TRBV19,TGTGCCAGTAGCCCCGCCCGGGACTTCTATGGCTACACCTTC,CASSPARDFYGYTF
-,TRBD1,TRBJ1-2,TRBV5-5,TGTGCCAGCAGCTTAGGAGCTGTAGGGGGCGTCGGCTACACCTTC,CASSLGAVGGVGYTF
-,-,TRBJ2-1,TRBV25-1,TGTGCCAGCAGTGAATTTCCTAGGGCCGGAGGCGACAATGAGCAGTTCTTC,CASSEFPRAGGDNEQFF
-,TRBD1,TRBJ2-5,TRBV30,TGTGCCTGGAGTGGGGACAGGGTAGAAGAGACCCAGTACTTC,CAWSGDRVEETQYF
-,TRBD1,TRBJ2-3,TRBV5-6,TGTGCCAGCAGCAAGGAGAGGGACAGTTACACAGATACGCAGTATTTT,CASSKERDSYTDTQYF
-,-,TRBJ2-7,TRBV18,TGTGCCAGCTCACCACGACAGACTGAATCCTACGAGCAGTACTTC,CASSPRQTESYEQYF
once,TRBD2,TRBJ2-7,TRBV12-5,TGTGCTAGTGGTTTGTTAACCGGGACTAGCGGGGACACCTACGAGCAGTACTTC,CASGLLTGTSGDTYEQYF
-,TRBD2,TRBJ2-7,TRBV30,TGTGCCTGGAGGGAAGCGGGGGGCTACGAGCAGTACTTC,CAWREAGGYEQYF
-,TRBD2,TRBJ2-1,TRBV7-7,TGTGCCAGCAGCCCCGGGACTAGCGGGAGTGATGAGCAGTTCTTC,CASSPGTSGSDEQFF
-,TRBD1,TRBJ1-2,TRBV27,TGTGCCAGCAGCCCGGGACAGCCTTCCTATGGCTACACCTTC,CASSPGQPSYGYTF
-,-,TRBJ2-1,TRBV15,TGTGCCACCAGCAGAGGGGGACTTTACAATGAGCAGTTCTTC,CATSRGGLYNEQFF
-,TRBD1,TRBJ2-7,TRBV28,TGTGCCAGCACTTTCACAGGGGACCCCTCCTACGAGCAGTACTTC,CASTFTGDPSYEQYF
-,-,TRBJ1-2,TRBV5-6,TGTGCCAGCAGCTTGCAACAGCCTAACTATGGCTACACCTTC,CASSLQQPNYGYTF
-,-,TRBJ2-1,TRBV11-2,TGTGCCAGCAGCTTAGCACGGGAGTCCTACAATGAGCAGTTCTTC,CASSLARESYNEQFF
-,TRBD1,TRBJ2-5,TRBV29-1,TGCAGCACTCGGGACAGGAAGGGATCAGAGACCCAGTACTTC,CSTRDRKGSETQYF
-,-,TRBJ2-1,TRBV14,TGTGCCAGCAGCCAAGATGGGCGGGGCAGCTCCTACAATGAGCAGTTCTTC,CASSQDGRGSSYNEQFF
-,-,TRBJ1-1,TRBV11-2,TGTGCCAGCAGCTCAGGGATAGGGGACACTGAAGCTTTCTTT,CASSSGIGDTEAFF
-,TRBD2,TRBJ2-1,TRBV29-1,TGCAGCGCCCGTGATAAGGAGCCGGGACTAGCGGGGAAGGGGCTCTCCTACAATGAGCAGTTCTTC,CSARDKEPGLAGKGLSYNEQFF
-,TRBD1,TRBJ2-1,TRBV25-1,TGTGCCAGCAGTGAGACAGGGTGCGATGAGCAGTTCTTC,CASSETGCDEQFF
-,TRBD2,TRBJ2-1,TRBV27,TGTGCCAGCAGTTTATCACCAACTAGCGGCTCTTGGATTGAGCAGTTCTTC,CASSLSPTSGSWIEQFF
once,-,TRBJ2-1,TRBV5-1,TGCGCCAGCAGCTTGGGTGGTGCCGAACGGGGAGAGCAGTTCTTC,CASSLGGAERGEQFF
-,TRBD2,TRBJ2-1,TRBV13,TGTGCCAGCAGGCATTTAGCGGGAAGCTCCTACAATGAGCAGTTCTTC,CASRHLAGSSYNEQFF
-,-,TRBJ1-2,TRBV27,TGTGCCAGCAGTGAGACAGTTAACTATGGCTACACCTTC,CASSETVNYGYTF
-,-,TRBJ2-3,TRBV14,TGTGCCAGCAGCCTAGCGGGACAGCCCACAGATACGCAGTATTTT,CASSLAGQPTDTQYF
-,-,TRBJ2-3,TRBV4-3,TGCGCCAGCAGCCAAATTTTTCGGCCAGGGGACACAGATACGCAGTATTTT,CASSQIFRPGDTDTQYF
-,TRBD2,TRBJ2-3,TRBV10-1,TGCGCCAGCAGTGAGTGGGGACTAGCGGAGGAGGGTACGCAGTATTTT,CASSEWGLAEEGTQYF
-,-,TRBJ2-5,TRBV6-6,TGTGCCAGCACAGCTAGGAGAGAGACCCAGTACTTC,CASTARRETQYF
-,-,TRBJ1-1,TRBV5-4,TGTGCCAGCAGCTTGTTTCAGGGACAACAAGCCACTGAAGCTTTCTTT,CASSLFQGQQATEAFF
-,TRBD2,TRBJ2-2,TRBV4-3,TGCGCCAGCAGCCAAGGGACTAGCCTGACCACCGGGGAGCTGTTTTTT,CASSQGTSLTTGELFF
-,TRBD2,TRBJ2-7,TRBV28,TGTGCCAGCAGTTGGACTAGCGGGTACGAGCAGTACTTC,CASSWTSGYEQYF
-,TRBD2,TRBJ2-7,TRBV4-2,TGTGCCAGCAGCCCCCACCGGGACTATAACCTCTACGAGCAGTACTTC,CASSPHRDYNLYEQYF
once,-,TRBJ1-5,TRBV19,TGTGCCAGTAGTATTCGGACAGAGCGATATAGCAATCAGCCCCAGCATTTT,CASSIRTERYSNQPQHF
-,TRBD2,TRBJ2-3,TRBV6-1,TGTGCCAGCAGTGGGCGACTAGCGACCTTCATGACAGATACGCAGTATTTT,CASSGRLATFMTDTQYF
-,-,TRBJ1-2,TRBV4-2,TGTGCCAGCAGCCTCTACCGGGACATCCGGAGCGGCTACACCTTC,CASSLYRDIRSGYTF
-,-,TRBJ2-7,TRBV27,TGTGCCAGCAGTCGGGGGGCCTGCGAGCAGTACTTC,CASSRGACEQYF
-,TRBD2,TRBJ2-5,TRBV19,TGTGCCAGTAGTTATCTAGCGGACTTAAACCAAGAGACCCAGTACTTC,CASSYLADLNQETQYF
-,-,TRBJ2-5,TRBV11-3,TGTGCCAGCAGCTTAGGAAGGGGGAGAGAGACCCAGTACTTC,CASSLGRGRETQYF
-,-,TRBJ2-7,TRBV27,TGTGCCAGCAGTTTGGGGGGACCCTACGAGCAGTACTTC,CASSLGGPYEQYF
once,-,TRBJ2-7,TRBV6-5,TGTGCCAGCAGGACCAGGGGGGACGAGCAGTACTTC,CASRTRGDEQYF
-,TRBD2,TRBJ2-7,TRBV7-2,TGTGCCAGCAGCCCAGGACTAGCGGGAGGGTCCACCTACGAGCAGTACTTC,CASSPGLAGGSTYEQYF
-,TRBD1,TRBJ2-3,TRBV7-7,TGTGCCAGCAGCCTGACAGGGGGCACAACAGATACGCAGTATTTT,CASSLTGGTTDTQYF
-,-,TRBJ2-3,TRBV6-5,TGTGCCAGCAGTTACTCGATGGGCAGGGTGGTAGATACGCAGTATTTT,CASSYSMGRVVDTQYF
-,-,TRBJ1-4,TRBV4-3,TGCGCCAGCAGCCAAGTTAGGACTCCCGCAACTAATGAAAAACTGTTTTTT,CASSQVRTPATNEKLFF
few,TRBD1,TRBJ1-1,TRBV14,TGTGCCAGCAGCCAAGGGGATGGGGACAGGACTGAAGCTTTCTTT,CASSQGDGDRTEAFF